The 4 T cell receptor beta chains listed next were all sequenced from one sample in a study of human T cells and chemical hapten exposure. Specified time point: patch test 3, about 24 weeks after DPC sensitization. The sample's treatment: therapeutic diphenylcyclopropenone sensitization with weekly scalp DPC. TCRdb used MiXCR to reprocess the RACE reads, holding one entry per CDR3 protein. The profile shows about 190,000 distinct CDR3 sequences, 24% of them singletons. The source was whole blood, collected in connection with sensitization to the hapten diphenylcyclopropenone (DPC). Every receptor here comes from a woman aged 40 to 50 with alopecia areata. Some clones in this sample may be carry-over from other donors' samples.

This clonotype appeared many times. The V and J genes are TRBV11-1 and TRBJ2-5, with D maybe TRBD2 (6 bases). The CDR3 has 15 residues. Trimming left V 4 bases short and J 4 bases short, with 16 bases between. From germline, CDR1 is SGHAT and CDR2 FQDESV (reference sequence). This CDR3 reads CASSWAGRPGETQYF. The CDR3 DNA reads as TGTGCCAGCAGCTGGGCGGGACGACCCGGAGAGACCCAGTACTTC.

This clonotype was detected ten times or more. V and J are TRBV19 and TRBJ1-2; 10 bases align to TRBD1. CDR1 is LNHDA, CDR2 SQIVND, per germline (reference sequence). V was clipped by 6 bases and J by 8 bases; unmatched bases: 15. The CDR3 has 16 amino acids. CDR3 nucleotide sequence: TGTGCCAGTAGGACGGGCACCCCCGGGACAGGGGAGGGCTACACCTTC. Translating gives CASRTGTPGTGEGYTF.

This clonotype was seen a handful of times. The chain has TRBV5-1 and TRBJ1-5, with TRBD1 identical over 9 bases. The CDR3 sequence is 15 residues long. V dropped 0 bases and J dropped 5; count of bases not matched to a gene: 3. Germline V gives CDR1 SGHRS, CDR2 YFSETQ. CDR3 sequence (DNA): TGCGCCAGCAGCTTGGCGGGACAGGGTCATCAGCCCCAGCATTTT. It specifies CASSLAGQGHQPQHF. The full variable domain, rest sourced from reference TRBV5-1 and TRBJ1-5, is KAGVTQTPRYLIKTRGQQVTLSCSPISGHRSVSWYQQTPGQGLQFLFEYFSETQRNKGNFPGRFSGRQFSNSRSEMNVSTLELGDSALYLCASSLAGQGHQPQHFGDGTRLSIL.

The sample holds many counts of this clonotype. The V and J genes are TRBV6-5 and TRBJ2-3; D remains unclear. This CDR3 spans 15 amino acids. Germline CDR1 MNHEY, CDR2 SVGAGI. V was shortened by 5 bases and J by 5 bases, with 17 bases between the two germline ends. The CDR3 bases are TGTGCCAGCAGTATGGATTGGGCCATGGGAGATACGCAGTATTTT. This codes for CASSMDWAMGDTQYF.